This TCR beta chain stems from a study of CD4 and CD8 cells across lung adenocarcinoma regions. Donors had localized lung adenocarcinoma, a non-small cell lung cancer. TCRdb passed the PCR reads through MiXCR, listing each CDR3 protein once. Among under 20,000 distinct CDR3 sequences listed, about 43% were seen once. With 6 bases removed from V and 6 bases from J, the gap between germline ends came to 12 bases. The CDR3 is 12 amino acids. Germline V CDR1 and CDR2: MNHEY, SMNVEV (reference sequence). The chain uses TRBV27 and TRBJ2-7; D uncertain. The source is a male donor with lung adenocarcinoma. The CD4 and CD8 labels of this study may be unreliable. The specimen sequenced was CD4+ T cells from the margin of a lung tumor. The CDR3, as DNA: TGTGCCAGCAGCCTCAGTGGGCGCGAGCAGTACTTC. Its translation: CASSLSGREQYF.